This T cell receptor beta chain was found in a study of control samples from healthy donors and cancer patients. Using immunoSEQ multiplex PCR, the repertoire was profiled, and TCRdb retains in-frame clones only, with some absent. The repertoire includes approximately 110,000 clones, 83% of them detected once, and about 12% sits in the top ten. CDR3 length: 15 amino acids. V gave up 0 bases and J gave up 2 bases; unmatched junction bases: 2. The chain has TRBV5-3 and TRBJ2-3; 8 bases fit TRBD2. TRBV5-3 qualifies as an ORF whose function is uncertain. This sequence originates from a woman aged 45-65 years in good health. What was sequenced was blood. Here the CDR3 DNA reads TGTGCCAGAAGCTTGGGACTAGCGACCACAGATACGCAGTATTTT. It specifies CARSLGLATTDTQYF.